This T cell receptor (beta chain) was captured in a study of breast tumors, draining lymph nodes, adjacent tissues. Findings and caveats of the study: Luminal-like breast cancer showed significantly higher tumor–nontumor repertoire similarity than basal-like. Tumor repertoires ranked between lymph nodes and nontumor tissue in diversity, with V and J gene preferences. Data fit most tumor T cells coming from lymph node, expanding in tumor.

Each CDR3 protein is one row after TCRdb ran MiXCR on the multiplex PCR reads. The sample holds about 200,000 distinct CDR3 sequences; less than 45% are singletons and the top ten take roughly 3.5%. Germline CDR1 DFQATT, CDR2 SNEGSKA (reference sequence). The CDR3 spans 12 residues. V lost 5 bases and J 11 bases, leaving 18 bases between the germline ends. Of note for this clonotype: Antigen: not known.

Samples came from axillary lymph nodes draining the breast cancer. The rearrangement joins TRBV20-1 to TRBJ1-2; no clear D gene. The specimen sequenced was axillary lymph node tissue. The origin of this receptor is a female donor with breast cancer. Some clones in this sample may be carry-over from other donors' samples. The CDR3 loop reads CSAEKGSYTYTF. For the CDR3, the DNA is TGCAGTGCTGAGAAAGGGAGCTATACGTACACCTTC.